Detailed here is one TCR beta chain. This sample was included in a study of blood T cells in healthy people across ages. The CDR3 contains 12 residues. Germline assignment: CDR1 SGHTA and CDR2 FQGNSA. Next came a second PCR, run for roughly 6 to 11 cycles, which used a sample-barcoded 5' primer along with a J-beta primer mix. Each CDR3 protein gets one entry after TCRdb re-called the 5' RACE reads with MiXCR. The sample records approximately 790,000 distinct CDR3 sequences, 55% to 65% being singletons. Donors were healthy Caucasian individuals from Russia aged roughly 6 to 95. Total RNA was extracted at no less than 5.5 micrograms per sample.

Sequencing was carried out using blood. V is TRBV7-2 and J is TRBJ2-1, with a possible D match to TRBD1 (6 bases). Matching the DNA end better, TRBJ2-7 makes the J call doubtful. This sequence was found in a man aged 25-45 years in good health. CDR3 sequence (DNA): TGTGCCAGCAGCACGGGACAACACGAGCAGTACTTC. This translates into CASSTGQHEQYF.